This T cell receptor beta chain was obtained from a study of T cells after yellow fever vaccination. Trimming stripped 3 bases from V and 2 bases from J, with 14 bases between. Germline V gives CDR1 LGHDT, CDR2 YNNKEL (reference sequence). The CDR3 covers 16 residues. TCRdb re-analysed the 5' RACE reads in MiXCR, keeping a single row per CDR3 protein. The table records hundreds of thousands of distinct CDR3 sequences, roughly 14% of them present only once. Sequenced here: PBMCs, sampled on the day of the yellow fever booster vaccination. This sequence joins TRBV3-1 and TRBJ2-1, with D tentatively TRBD1 (6 bases). The source of this sequence is a man younger than 40 who received the YFV17D yellow fever vaccine. Here the CDR3 DNA reads TGTGCCAGCAGCCATTACAGGGTTTCAACCTACAATGAGCAGTTCTTC. Translation gives CASSHYRVSTYNEQFF.